These T cell receptor beta chains were read from a single sample in a study of T cell repertoires in cytomegalovirus infection. MiXCR, applied by TCRdb to the reads, yields one record per CDR3 protein. The sample holds some 180,000 distinct CDR3 sequences, approximately 18% seen once. Source material: CD8+ T cells from PBMCs. The receptors derive from a human donor in good health (CMV status not recorded). Some clones in this sample may be carry-over from other donors' samples. The CDR3 runs from the conserved cysteine through the conserved F or W. The D gene is left open where the match is weak. Size is stated for part of the rows, as once, few or many counts, or as a class when the clone is expanded.

D,size,J,V,CDR3,DNA
-,-,TRBJ1-1,TRBV6-5,CASSHHPPKTEAFF,TGTGCCAGCAGTCACCACCCACCGAAGACTGAAGCTTTCTTT
-,-,TRBJ2-1,TRBV6-1,CASSATGDEQFF,TGTGCCAGCAGTGCGACTGGGGATGAGCAGTTCTTC
TRBD2,-,TRBJ2-1,TRBV7-2,CVSSLAYPSGGNEQFF,TGTGTCAGCAGCTTAGCGTATCCTAGCGGGGGTAATGAGCAGTTCTTC
TRBD1,few,TRBJ1-5,TRBV6-2/TRBV6-3,CASSYESVKDRAPTSDQPQHF,TGTGCCAGCAGTTACGAGTCTGTAAAGGACAGGGCCCCCACTTCCGATCAGCCCCAGCATTTT
TRBD1,few,TRBJ1-1,TRBV12-3/TRBV12-4,CASTWDRNTEAFF,TGTGCCAGCACCTGGGACAGGAACACTGAAGCTTTCTTT
-,many,TRBJ1-1,TRBV7-8,CASSLALKTEAFF,TGTGCCAGCAGCTTAGCGCTTAAGACTGAAGCTTTCTTT
-,many,TRBJ2-4,TRBV7-2,CASSPYTRESKNIQYF,TGTGCCAGCAGCCCGTACACCAGGGAATCCAAAAACATTCAGTACTTC
-,-,TRBJ1-1,TRBV7-9,CASSLRQTMNTEAFF,TGTGCCAGCAGCTTACGACAGACCATGAACACTGAAGCTTTCTTT
-,-,TRBJ1-2,TRBV6-2/TRBV6-3,CASSYSGPGERGYTF,TGTGCCAGCAGTTACTCTGGGCCAGGTGAACGTGGCTACACCTTC
-,-,TRBJ1-1,TRBV7-9,CASSLSDTEAFF,TGTGCCAGCAGCTTGTCCGACACTGAAGCTTTCTTT
-,-,TRBJ2-3,TRBV7-8,CASSPTPGGLGTDTQYF,TGTGCCAGCAGCCCCACGCCCGGGGGGCTCGGCACAGATACGCAGTATTTT
-,-,TRBJ2-2,TRBV5-5,CASSLTTRTGNTGELFF,TGTGCCAGCAGCTTGACGACTAGGACCGGGAACACCGGGGAGCTGTTTTTT
-,-,TRBJ2-1,TRBV28,CASSWETTGDEQFF,TGTGCCAGCAGTTGGGAGACAACCGGGGATGAGCAGTTCTTC
-,-,TRBJ1-5,TRBV5-6,CASSFGGHQPQHF,TGTGCCAGCAGCTTTGGAGGGCATCAGCCCCAGCATTTT
-,-,TRBJ2-2,TRBV7-9,CASSLTAGDAYTGELFF,TGTGCCAGCAGCTTAACGGCAGGGGATGCGTACACCGGGGAGCTGTTTTTT
TRBD1,-,TRBJ1-1,TRBV4-1,CASSHDRVGNTEAFF,TGCGCCAGCAGCCATGACAGGGTTGGGAACACTGAAGCTTTCTTT
-,-,TRBJ2-7,TRBV28,CASSYTGRRGYF,TGTGCCAGCAGCTATACAGGGAGAAGGGGGTACTTC
-,-,TRBJ2-7,TRBV29-1,CSVWSLANEQYF,TGCAGCGTTTGGAGTCTAGCGAACGAGCAGTACTTC
-,few,TRBJ2-3,TRBV7-2,CASSLARLADTQYF,TGTGCCAGCAGCTTAGCGCGGTTGGCAGATACGCAGTATTTT
-,few,TRBJ2-5,TRBV7-8,CASSLGGELQETQYF,TGTGCCAGCAGCTTAGGGGGCGAGCTTCAAGAGACCCAGTACTTC
TRBD1,-,TRBJ2-1,TRBV28,CASSLLGQGYNEQFF,TGTGCCAGCAGTTTATTGGGACAGGGATACAATGAGCAGTTCTTC
-,few,TRBJ2-1,TRBV28,CASSTGRVNNEQFF,TGTGCCAGCAGTACGGGACGAGTAAACAATGAGCAGTTCTTC
-,many,TRBJ2-3,TRBV7-8,CASSRPWGGRDTQYF,TGTGCCAGCAGCCGTCCGTGGGGGGGCCGGGATACGCAGTATTTT
-,few,TRBJ1-1,TRBV20-1,CSAWGTPEAFF,TGCAGTGCTTGGGGGACGCCTGAAGCTTTCTTT
-,-,TRBJ2-1,TRBV7-2,CASSLVTQGTEQFF,TGTGCCAGCAGCTTAGTGACACAGGGTACTGAGCAGTTCTTC
-,few,TRBJ2-7,TRBV7-6,CASSLSTAYEQYF,TGTGCCAGCAGCTTATCCACTGCCTACGAGCAGTACTTC
-,-,TRBJ1-2,TRBV27,CASSLSGGYGYTF,TGTGCCAGCAGTTTATCCGGGGGCTATGGCTACACCTTC
TRBD1,few,TRBJ2-7,TRBV12-3/TRBV12-4,CASSRGQGGSYEQYF,TGTGCCAGCAGTCGGGGACAGGGCGGCTCCTACGAGCAGTACTTC
-,-,TRBJ2-7,TRBV6-1,CASKGGSPYEQYF,TGTGCCAGCAAGGGGGGGAGCCCCTACGAGCAGTACTTC
TRBD2,few,TRBJ2-3,TRBV13,CASSPSGGDTQYF,TGTGCCAGCAGCCCATCCGGGGGGGATACGCAGTATTTT
-,few,TRBJ2-7,TRBV7-9,CASSLTAYEQYF,TGTGCCAGCAGCTTAACAGCCTACGAGCAGTACTTC
-,-,TRBJ1-1,TRBV9,CASEAGSGGEAFF,TGTGCCAGCGAAGCTGGGTCGGGGGGCGAAGCTTTCTTT
-,few,TRBJ2-3,TRBV7-9,CASSPLSGDTDTQYF,TGTGCCAGCAGCCCACTGTCGGGGGATACAGATACGCAGTATTTT
-,-,TRBJ2-5,TRBV28,CASSGIAEKKETQYF,TGTGCCAGCAGTGGGATAGCGGAGAAGAAAGAGACCCAGTACTTC
-,-,TRBJ2-3,TRBV12-3/TRBV12-4,CASSPGPFTDTQYF,TGTGCCAGCAGCCCTGGCCCTTTCACAGATACGCAGTATTTT
-,-,TRBJ1-1,TRBV27,CASSLSQGSTEAFF,TGTGCCAGCAGTTTATCTCAGGGAAGCACTGAAGCTTTCTTT
TRBD2,-,TRBJ2-1,TRBV29-1,CSVEGPGLAGTYNEQFF,TGCAGCGTTGAAGGTCCCGGACTAGCGGGGACCTACAATGAGCAGTTCTTC
-,-,TRBJ1-1,TRBV5-1,CVSSFEDMNTEAFF,TGCGTCAGCAGCTTCGAAGATATGAACACTGAAGCTTTCTTT
-,-,TRBJ2-5,TRBV20-1,CSANGRTPGGETQYF,TGCAGTGCGAACGGTCGCACTCCTGGTGGAGAGACCCAGTACTTC
-,few,TRBJ2-3,TRBV29-1,CSVEGRVTLTDTQYF,TGCAGCGTTGAGGGCAGGGTTACACTCACAGATACGCAGTATTTT
TRBD2,-,TRBJ2-2,TRBV7-6,CASSLELAGFREELFF,TGTGCCAGCAGCTTAGAACTAGCGGGGTTCCGTGAGGAGCTGTTTTTT
-,-,TRBJ1-2,TRBV9,CASSGPGQWGLLDGYTF,TGTGCCAGCAGCGGCCCGGGACAATGGGGGCTTTTGGATGGCTACACCTTC
-,few,TRBJ1-2,TRBV12-3/TRBV12-4,CAINLYSQASSYGYTF,TGTGCCATCAACCTCTACTCACAGGCGTCTTCATATGGCTACACCTTC
-,-,TRBJ2-2,TRBV4-2,CASTRQGAGELFF,TGTGCCAGCACCCGGCAGGGTGCCGGGGAGCTGTTTTTT
TRBD2,-,TRBJ2-7,TRBV12-3/TRBV12-4,CASSTVGLAAYSYEQYF,TGTGCCAGCAGCACCGTTGGACTAGCGGCTTACTCCTACGAGCAGTACTTC
-,-,TRBJ2-2,TRBV6-8,CAMKALENTGELFF,TGTGCCATGAAAGCCTTGGAGAACACCGGGGAGCTGTTTTTT
TRBD2,few,TRBJ2-3,TRBV7-8,CASSETSVGTDTQYF,TGTGCCAGCAGCGAAACTAGCGTCGGCACAGATACGCAGTATTTT
TRBD2,-,TRBJ2-1,TRBV11-3,CASSSRRGGRSEQFF,TGTGCCAGCAGCTCCCGGCGGGGGGGCCGGAGTGAGCAGTTCTTC
-,few,TRBJ2-7,TRBV6-1,CASSEEGHPNEQYF,TGTGCCAGCAGTGAAGAAGGGCATCCTAATGAGCAGTACTTC
-,-,TRBJ2-1,TRBV7-6,CASSFLHDWRDYNEQFF,TGTGCCAGCAGCTTTCTTCATGACTGGCGGGACTACAATGAGCAGTTCTTC